The T cell receptor (beta chain) described here comes from a study of beta chain features in type 1 diabetes. Points from the study as a whole: Possibly, sequencing cDNA over-represented cells that had high TCR expression levels.

Of note for this clone: No antigen is known for it.

Germline V gene lookup returns CDR1 GTSNPN and CDR2 SVGIG (reference sequence). The CDR3 length is 12 residues. Trimming at V came to 4 bases and at J to 10 bases, leaving 7 bases not matched to a gene. The whole isolated RNA underwent reverse transcription, so sequencing captured expressed TCRB transcripts. Naive, central memory and regulatory T cell samples produced a mean of about 4 million reads. The repertoire was sequenced with immunoSEQ multiplex PCR; TCRdb's copy has only in-frame clones and lacks some. Altogether a few hundred thousand clones are present, about 15% being singletons, with the ten largest covering approximately 0.02%.

The sequence derives from a woman aged 18 to 35 in good health. The sample consisted of naive CD4+ T cells from blood. The chain links TRBV30 to TRBJ2-1, with TRBD1 matching 7 bases. This CDR3 is CAWKQGPGEQFF. CDR3 in DNA: TGTGCCTGGAAACAGGGGCCAGGGGAGCAGTTCTTC.